The T cell receptor (beta chain) described here comes from a study of CD8 T cells in ankylosing spondylitis. TCRdb reanalysed the 5' RACE reads using MiXCR and keeps one entry per CDR3 protein. The sample has around 30,000 distinct CDR3 sequences, about 5.3% seen once. Many counts were recorded for this clonotype. The CDR3 length is 15 residues. J lost 3 bases, V lost 3 bases, and 7 bases had no gene match. Germline V gene sequence: CDR1 SGDLS, CDR2 YYNGEE. The receptor comes from a female donor with ankylosing spondylitis or in good health (not recorded which). What was sequenced was blood, either unsorted or a sorted T cell fraction (not recorded which). The J gene is TRBJ2-7, the V gene TRBV9, with TRBD2 matching over 9 bases. The CDR3: CASSALSGGHYEQYF. CDR3 bases: TGTGCCAGCAGCGCCCTTAGCGGGGGACACTACGAGCAGTACTTC.